This entry concerns a single TCR beta chain. Its antigen is not yet known. No base-level quality is on record; no much larger clone is a single base apart. The sample originates from a study of cytomegalovirus exposure and HLA in healthy donors (dated by TCRdb to 2016 to 2017). A note on the overall study: In an earlier analysis of several hundred of the donors, roughly 300 Gb of sequence data and 120 million or so unique TCR beta sequences from approximately 180 million T cells were reported. Roughly 300 gigabases of sequencing data and around 85 million unique TCR sequences made up an early release that covered roughly 670 HLA-typed donors. Of the roughly 430 genotyped donors, about 84% fell in the genetic ancestry cluster associated with self-reported Caucasian donors. The aim of the study was to test whether cataloging public T cell receptors could identify signatures of past pathogen exposure. The study used immunosequencing to profile the T cell repertoires of 600 to 850 subjects and linked those repertoires to cytomegalovirus serostatus. Along with the approximately 700-subject first cohort, a separate validation cohort of roughly 110 different subjects was used. The study combined high-throughput TCR immunosequencing, statistical association of individual TCRs with disease status, and machine learning to predict cytomegalovirus infection status. To study patterns of TCR occurrence, a later analysis re-analyzed previously published TCR beta repertoires from 650 to 750 donors and added high-resolution HLA genotyping. The later analysis used no new phenotypic data to find candidate immune exposures, relying instead on TCR beta sequences and their occurrence across donors. An earlier analysis of approximately 500 of the donors applied high-throughput TCR beta sequencing to assess whether each TCR beta V gene segment acted as functional or pseudogenic. Donor age, sex, ethnicity and CMV serostatus were compiled together with the repertoire data. In a later genetic analysis, genome-wide SNP genotypes for about three fifths of the roughly 670 donors were used, and that subset was treated as a discovery cohort. Every discovery cohort repertoire had been produced on one sequencing platform. Class I and class II HLA loci were covered by the typing at four-digit resolution. Typing coverage differed by locus: A, B, C, DRB1 and DQB1 were typed in about 620-630 donors, DQA1 in about 500, DPA1 in some 610, and DPB1 in 472. Because of strong linkage in the cohort, a handful of DR-DQ haplotypes were treated as single units for association and clustering. Among some 400 genotyped donors of the cohort, an average of around 240,000 unique TCR beta nucleotide sequences was sequenced per donor, of which 15% to 20% were non-productive.

Relative to germline, V is 3 bases shorter and J is 0 bases shorter, with 6 bases between their ends. The germline V gene encodes CDR1 LNHDA and CDR2 SQIVND (reference sequence). The CDR3 spans 14 residues, from the cysteine through the phenylalanine. Only CDR3 DNA is held: 42 bases, read in frame from base 1. Findings and caveats that apply to the study as a whole: Because counts were too low, more than 15 rarely observed V segments, including chromosome 9 orphons, were excluded from the earlier analysis of several hundred of the donors. Because the 87-base-pair reads could not distinguish some IMGT-functional V segments, including TRBV6-2 and TRBV6-3, those segments were excluded. A later analysis found that most CMV-associated TCR beta chains appeared HLA-restricted, with HLA associations seemingly driven largely by CMV exposure. Assigning TCR associations to individual alleles was difficult when HLA alleles, especially DR and DQ, strongly co-occurred. At a false discovery rate of 0.05, a later analysis linked 15,000 to 20,000 TCR beta sequences to specific HLA alleles. Because HLA typing was missing for some donors at each locus, association tests included only the typed subset. In vitro tests confirmed that a few of the cytomegalovirus-associated TCR beta chains recognize cytomegalovirus antigens. In a later analysis, the rate of TCR association differed among HLA loci, with DRB1 alleles having the most associated TCRs and HLA-C alleles having the fewest. In the study, around 150 TCR beta chains were listed as associated with cytomegalovirus. CMV serostatus was the only immune exposure information available for the cohort. Roughly uniform sequencing depth across donors was assumed in presence/absence analyses, although this assumption may not hold. A later genetic analysis reported fewer N-insertions in productive TCRs among donors in an Asian-associated ancestry cluster than the roughly 700-donor mean. A later analysis found that HLA-associated TCR beta chains were more clonally expanded and had lower generation probabilities than equally common non-associated chains. According to the authors, the approach could potentially be generalized to other disease states and immunological phenotypes. Cytomegalovirus status was reported to be diagnosed by the classifier with high specificity and sensitivity in both the original and validation cohorts. The cohort was sequenced for TCR beta chains only, and without alpha or paired-chain data the features that could be detected were limited. A cluster of highly shared sequence variants was judged likely to represent a technical artifact of the sequencing pipeline. Several of the top co-occurrence clusters appeared to be linked to parvovirus B19, influenza, CMV and Epstein-Barr virus, according to a later analysis. In an earlier analysis of more than 450 of the donors, most TCR beta V segments were observed in productive rearrangements about 90% or about 30% of the time, broadly matching IMGT annotations. A further reported finding was that TCR beta sequences accurately predicted the HLA-A and HLA-B alleles for most subjects in the first cohort. An association between a missense DCLRE1C variant and V-gene and J-gene trimming of TCR beta chains was found in a later genetic analysis and replicated in an independent cohort. Correlated functional status among segregating V segments might be attributable to linkage disequilibrium, but an unknown experimental factor could not be ruled out. Across donors, most TCR sequences were observed very rarely, whereas some public TCRs were present in many individuals.

The protocol used for the library was the immunoSEQ multiplex PCR assay. For the multiplex PCR, a mixture combining 60 forward primers for TCR Vbeta segments and 13 reverse primers for TCR Jbeta segments was used. The CDR3 region of rearranged TCR beta genes was amplified from genomic DNA with a multiplex PCR assay. On the Illumina HiSeq System, the amplified TCR beta libraries were sequenced as 87-base-pair reads. In the source study's methods: In a later analysis, tens of millions of unique TCR beta chains were counted across the 500 to 700 repertoires, and around 11 million of these chains were shared by at least two donors. Raw reads were error-corrected and collapsed into unique sequences by a nearest-neighbor algorithm in which closely related sequences were merged to remove PCR and sequencing errors. To assign V, D and J gene segments, CDR3 sequences were aligned to IMGT reference sequences. For a sequence to be retained, a match of at least six nucleotides was required to both a V gene segment and a J gene segment. A rearrangement was called productive if the CDR3 had no stop codons and remained in frame with V and J, and every other rearrangement was called non-productive. Following IMGT convention, CDR3 was defined as the stretch from the second conserved V-encoded cysteine to the conserved J-encoded phenylalanine. The earlier analysis of about 530 of the donors excluded any sequence lacking an unambiguous match to a single V gene segment. An earlier analysis of fewer than 750 of the donors called V segments functional above 56.7% productive rearrangements and segregating when the between-donor standard deviation exceeded 5%. A statistical classification framework was built to diagnose cytomegalovirus status from the catalog of TCR beta chain sequences. A later analysis assigned V and J genes by comparing TCR nucleotide sequences with IMGT/GENE-DB human TR gene sequences. A later analysis assigned CDR3 sequences and most-parsimonious VDJ recombination scenarios with the TCRdist pipeline. A later analysis defined each TCR beta chain by its CDR3 amino acid sequence plus V-gene family, and excluded reads lacking a unique V-gene family. In a later analysis, 500 to 650 highly shared, low-generation-probability nucleotide sequences were removed to address suspected cross-contamination and a sequencing artifact. In a later analysis, a clonal expansion index for each public chain was calculated from normalized within-repertoire ranks of inferred template counts. In a later analysis, generation probabilities were computed with a VDJ recombination model fitted to out-of-frame rearrangements, and the resulting probabilities were checked against IGoR. In a later analysis, hypergeometric tests were used to score TCR-TCR, TCR-HLA and TCR-CMV co-occurrence, with a repertoire-size bias correction applied to TCR pairs. False discovery rates were estimated in a later analysis by permuting HLA or CMV assignments 20 times. A later analysis grouped co-occurring TCRs with DBSCAN, adding TCRdist sequence similarity when clustering within HLA-allele-positive subsets. Repertoires with fewer than 30,000 or more than 120,000 public chains, plus five repertoires with anomalous nucleotide sharing, were excluded from co-occurrence clustering. TCRdb took this table from immuneACCESS and kept in-frame rearrangements with V and J called. Such tables lack part of the clones; where checked against another copy, unresolved V genes explain under half of the gap, and the rest is unexplained. V and J calls and clone size are as listed in that table; D and trimming were resolved from the DNA. This sample is represented by approximately 200,000 clones; 74% of them were singletons. Approximately 3.1% of the sample lies in the top ten.

The cohort consisted of 666 healthy bone marrow donors. Cohort members were all nominally healthy when sampled, although unrecorded immune exposures were likely present. The donor was CMV seropositive and belonged to the group of some 290 seropositive cohort members. A peripheral blood sample was provided by each donor, and peripheral blood mononuclear cells were used for TCR beta sequencing. Genomic DNA was extracted from the blood cell samples with the Qiagen DNeasy Blood Extraction Kit. This receptor was obtained from a woman aged 25 to 39 in good health and CMV-seropositive. Sequencing used PBMCs. Recombination connected TRBV19 to TRBJ2-1; TRBD1 is a weak D gene call, 5 bases matching. The sequenced DNA is TGTGCCAGTAGTATCCAGGGCTCCTACAATGAGCAGTTCTTC. The encoded protein is CASSIQGSYNEQFF.